This T cell receptor beta chain was captured in a study of preoperative IRX-2 immunotherapy in early breast cancer. Produced via immunoSEQ multiplex PCR; TCRdb's table is partial and in-frame only. The sample lists 30,000 or so clones, almost 90% occurring once. This sample's treatment: preoperative locoregional IRX-2 cytokine immunotherapy. Patients received preoperative, locoregional IRX-2 cytokine immunotherapy in a phase Ib study. Looked up from germline, CDR1 is SEHNR and CDR2 is FQNEAQ (reference sequence). The V end lost 2 bases, the J end lost 1 base, and 14 bases lay between the germline ends. This CDR3 spans 17 amino acids.

This chain joins TRBV7-9 and TRBJ2-2; D possibly matches TRBD1 or TRBD2 (6 bases each). This specimen was collected from a patient treated with IRX-2 immunotherapy. The source is a human donor with breast cancer. The CDR3 DNA sequence: TGTGCCAGCAGCTTACCCAGGAGGGGGAAGAACACCGGGGAGCTGTTTTTT. It codes for CASSLPRRGKNTGELFF.